This entry lists 3 T cell receptor beta chains sequenced from one sample in a study of blood T cell repertoires in COVID-19. Some clones are missing from TCRdb's copy, which holds only in-frame ones; the method was immunoSEQ multiplex PCR. This table has about 330,000 clones, around 89% appearing once. Sequences were obtained from peripheral blood. The receptors stem from a woman between 50 and 59 years old with active or convalescent COVID-19.

V usage is TRBV18 and J usage is TRBJ2-3, with D possibly being TRBD1 (6 bases). CDR3 size: 13 residues. Germline loops: CDR1 KGHSH, CDR2 LQKENI. V was shortened by 8 bases and J by 4 bases, with 13 bases between the two germline ends. The CDR3 DNA sequence: TGTGCCAGCCTTCCAGGGGCCCCAGATACGCAGTATTTT. It encodes CASLPGAPDTQYF.

About this clone: Other DNA variants within this sample encode the same CDR3. The chain is built from TRBV30 and TRBJ1-5; the match to TRBD1 covers 9 bases. The V gene's germline CDR1 is GTSNPN and CDR2 SVGIG (reference sequence). The CDR3 has 17 residues. Germline trimming cut 2 bases from V and 0 bases from J; bases unmatched to any gene: 8. The CDR3 region is CAWSRGQGQYSNQPQHF. The DNA of the CDR3 is TGTGCCTGGAGTAGGGGACAGGGACAATATAGCAATCAGCCCCAGCATTTT.

Regarding this clone: Distinct nucleotide sequences in the sample also encode this CDR3. The chain couples TRBV4-1 to TRBJ1-2; D perhaps matches TRBD1 (6 bases). V was shortened by 1 base and J by 2 bases, with 8 bases between the two germline ends. Germline V CDR1 and CDR2: MGHRA, YSYEKL. The CDR3 has 14 residues. The CDR3 DNA is TGCGCCAGCAGCCAAGTACAGGGCAACTATGGCTACACCTTC. Translated, it gives CASSQVQGNYGYTF.